This entry lists 29 T cell receptor beta chains sequenced from one sample in a study of siplizumab effects on memory and regulatory T cells. Here immunoSEQ multiplex PCR was the method, and the copy in TCRdb shows in-frame clones only, minus some. The data show 85,000 to 120,000 clones, 80% to 95% seen once. What was sequenced was CD4+ T cells sorted from blood. The receptors come from a human donor in good health.

The chain combines TRBV7-8 with TRBJ1-2; D not certain. The CDR3 covers 11 residues. Germline-derived CDR1 and CDR2 are SGHVS and FQNEAQ. V was pared by 5 bases and J by 8 bases, with 9 bases between. Here the CDR3 DNA reads TGTGCCAGCAGCAGTCCCCTAGGCTACACCTTC. Amino acids: CASSSPLGYTF. Drawing the rest from reference TRBV7-8 and TRBJ1-2, the complete variable domain is GAGVSQSPRYKVAKRGQDVALRCDPISGHVSLFWYQQALGQGPEFLTYFQNEAQLDKSGLPSDRFFAERPEGSVSTLKIQRTQQEDSAVYLCASSSPLGYTFGSGTRLTVV.

In DNA form, the CDR3 reads TGTGCCAGTAGTGGGGCACGGGACGGAAATTTGTTTTTT. Protein sequence: CASSGARDGNLFF. The rearrangement uses TRBV19 and TRBJ1-4; tentatively, D is TRBD1 (5 bases). Trimming cost V 5 bases and J 15 bases, with 19 bases left between them. The CDR3 is made up of 13 amino acids. The V gene's germline CDR1 is LNHDA and CDR2 SQIVND (reference sequence).

The chain has TRBV19 and TRBJ2-2; D unclear. The CDR3 consists of 11 residues. CDR1 LNHDA and CDR2 SQIVND come from the germline V gene (reference sequence). Trimming pared 6 bases from V and 2 bases from J, leaving 1 base between. Written as DNA, the CDR3 is TGTGCCAGTAGAAACACCGGGGAGCTGTTTTTT. Translated: CASRNTGELFF. The full variable domain, completed using reference TRBV19 and TRBJ2-2, is DGGITQSPKYLFRKEGQNVTLSCEQNLNHDAMYWYRQDPGQGLRLIYYSQIVNDFQKGDIAEGYSVSREKKESFPLTVTSAQKNPTAFYLCASRNTGELFFGEGSRLTVL.

The chain is built from TRBV19 and TRBJ1-4; no clear D gene. Trimming pared 3 bases from V and 8 bases from J, leaving 4 bases between. This CDR3 is built from 11 residues. The V gene's germline CDR1 is LNHDA and CDR2 SQIVND (reference sequence). Here the CDR3 reads CASSMGEKLFF. The DNA of the CDR3 is TGTGCCAGTAGTATGGGAGAAAAACTGTTTTTT.

This clone was observed once. The rearrangement joins TRBV6-1 to TRBJ2-3; D perhaps matches TRBD1 (5 bases). CDR3 size: 13 residues. CDR1 MNHNS and CDR2 SASEGT come from the germline V gene. V was trimmed by 8 bases and J by 2 bases, leaving 11 bases between them. The CDR3 loop reads CASGAENTDTQYF. In DNA form, the CDR3 reads TGTGCCAGCGGGGCAGAGAACACAGATACGCAGTATTTT.

V usage is TRBV7-9 and J usage is TRBJ2-6; maybe TRBD1 (6 bases). The CDR3 is made up of 16 amino acids. Germline V gene lookup returns CDR1 SEHNR and CDR2 FQNEAQ (reference sequence). V lost 4 bases to trimming and J lost 0 bases, with 10 bases between them. The CDR3 is CASSYTGYSGANVLTF. Written as DNA, the CDR3 is TGTGCCAGCAGCTACACAGGGTACTCTGGGGCCAACGTCCTGACTTTC.

This chain links TRBV6-1 with TRBJ2-7; D gene uncertain. CDR3 length: 14 amino acids. The V end lost 3 bases, the J end lost 2 bases, and 11 bases lay between the germline ends. Per the germline V gene, CDR1 is MNHNS and CDR2 is SASEGT. In DNA form, the CDR3 reads TGTGCCAGCAGTGAGTACGGCAGAACCTACGAGCAGTACTTC. Residues: CASSEYGRTYEQYF.

The chain couples TRBV30 to TRBJ2-3; D tentatively fits TRBD1 or TRBD2 (5 bases each). Germline CDR1 is GTSNPN and CDR2 is SVGIG (reference sequence). Trimming removed 1 base from V and 9 bases from J, with 11 bases in between. The CDR3 length is 12 residues. CDR3 coding DNA: TGTGCCTGGAGTGGAGGGGATGGAACGCAGTATTTT. Protein sequence: CAWSGGDGTQYF.

The chain is built from TRBV2 and TRBJ1-1; D uncertain. The V end was cut by 7 bases, the J end by 6 bases, with 21 bases between. CDR1 is SNHLY, CDR2 FYNNEI, per germline. This CDR3 has 15 residues. The CDR3 sequence is CASTRQSGQIAEAFF. DNA of the CDR3: TGTGCCAGCACTCGCCAGTCGGGCCAGATCGCTGAAGCTTTCTTT.

The rearrangement uses TRBV7-3 and TRBJ1-2; 8 nucleotides agree with TRBD1. The CDR3 consists of 14 residues. Germline CDR1 and CDR2: SGHTA and FQGTGA. V trimming: 5 bases; J trimming: 7 bases; junction bases outside the gene matches: 9. CDR3 protein: CASSPGQGLTGYTF. The CDR3 DNA follows: TGTGCCAGCAGCCCAGGACAGGGCTTGACTGGCTACACCTTC.

This chain uses TRBV19 with TRBJ2-1; 9 bases are a match to TRBD2. This CDR3 has 17 amino acids. Germline V gene data show CDR1 as LNHDA and CDR2 as SQIVND (reference sequence). V shed 2 bases and J 9 bases; nucleotides not matched to a gene: 14. Here the CDR3 reads CASSITQSLAGFGEQFF. CDR3 in DNA: TGTGCCAGTAGTATAACGCAGTCTCTAGCGGGATTCGGTGAGCAGTTCTTC.

The J gene is TRBJ2-5, the V gene TRBV18, with 7 bases matching TRBD1. The CDR3 consists of 15 residues. Trimming at V came to 6 bases and at J to 1 base, leaving 8 bases not matched to a gene. Germline V gene data show CDR1 as KGHSH and CDR2 as LQKENI. CDR3 residues: CASSRDSTRQETQYF. DNA of the CDR3: TGTGCCAGCTCCCGGGACAGTACCCGCCAAGAGACCCAGTACTTC.

The chain combines TRBV15 with TRBJ1-1, with D uncertain. The germline V gene has CDR1 LNHNV and CDR2 YYDKDF (reference sequence). Trimming pared 6 bases from V and 0 bases from J, leaving 8 bases between. The CDR3 length is 13 residues. CDR3 coding DNA: TGTGCCACCAGGTACAGATTGAACACTGAAGCTTTCTTT. Translated, it gives CATRYRLNTEAFF. The full variable domain, rest sourced from reference TRBV15 and TRBJ1-1, is DAMVIQNPRYQVTQFGKPVTLSCSQTLNHNVMYWYQQKSSQAPKLLFHYYDKDFNNEADTPDNFQSRRPNTSFCFLDIRSPGLGDTAMYLCATRYRLNTEAFFGQGTRLTVV.

This rearrangement joins TRBV5-6 to TRBJ2-1; 7 bases line up with TRBD2. The length of the CDR3 is 17 residues. Germline V gene data show CDR1 as SGHDT and CDR2 as YYEEEE. V gave up 4 bases and J gave up 3 bases; unmatched junction bases: 13. The CDR3 DNA sequence: TGTGCCAGCAGCCGGGCTGGGAGGGGTGGCGTCTACAATGAGCAGTTCTTC. Its protein is CASSRAGRGGVYNEQFF.

The V call is TRBV7-6, the J call TRBJ2-7; D perhaps matches TRBD2 (5 bases). This CDR3 is 17 amino acids long. From germline, CDR1 is SGHVS and CDR2 FNYEAQ. The V and J ends lost 2 bases and 5 bases respectively, with 22 bases between them. The DNA for the CDR3 is TGTGCCAGCAGCTTACACTGGCCGACGGGCAAAGCGGACGAGCAGTACTTC. It yields the protein CASSLHWPTGKADEQYF.

V and J are TRBV9 and TRBJ2-1; 7 bases are shared with TRBD1. The CDR3 consists of 15 residues. Trimming removed 3 bases from V and 1 base from J; junction bases left unmatched: 4. Per the germline V gene, CDR1 is SGDLS and CDR2 is YYNGEE. For the CDR3, the DNA is TGTGCCAGCAGCGGTGAGGGACAGTCCTACAATGAGCAGTTCTTC. It encodes CASSGEGQSYNEQFF. Complete variable domain (other parts from reference TRBV9 and TRBJ2-1): DSGVTQTPKHLITATGQRVTLRCSPRSGDLSVYWYQQSLDQGLQFLIQYYNGEERAKGNILERFSAQQFPDLHSELNLSSLELGDSALYFCASSGEGQSYNEQFFGPGTRLTVL.

This chain links TRBV25-1 with TRBJ1-2; tentative D call: TRBD1 (6 bases). CDR1 MGHDK and CDR2 SYGVNS come from the germline V gene. V lost 2 bases, J lost 8 bases, and 18 bases lay in between. The CDR3 contains 15 residues. CDR3 sequence reads: CASSEGPIRGFGYTF. DNA for the CDR3: TGTGCCAGCAGTGAAGGCCCTATTAGGGGGTTCGGCTACACCTTC.

The gene calls are TRBV18 and TRBJ1-2, with a tentative D call TRBD1 (5 bases). CDR1 and CDR2 from the germline V gene are KGHSH and LQKENI. Between the trimmed V and J ends, which lost 0 bases and 4 bases, there was a span of 12 bases. The CDR3 contains 15 residues. CDR3 in DNA: TGTGCCAGCTCACCACCGGGGGAAGGGAGCTATGGCTACACCTTC. Its protein product is CASSPPGEGSYGYTF. The full variable domain, in which reference TRBV18 and TRBJ1-2 provide the parts outside the CDR3, is NAGVMQNPRHLVRRRGQEARLRCSPMKGHSHVYWYRQLPEEGLKFMVYLQKENIIDESGMPKERFSAEFPKEGPSILRIQQVVRGDSAAYFCASSPPGEGSYGYTFGSGTRLTVV.

This sequence joins TRBV12-5 and TRBJ2-5, with a tentative D call TRBD1 (5 bases). The ends were cut back, 1 base at V and 4 bases at J, with 16 bases in the middle. The germline V gene encodes CDR1 LGHNT and CDR2 FRNRAP. The CDR3 runs 16 residues. The CDR3, as DNA: TGTGCTAGTGGTTTGGGAACGGCAGGGTGGGGAGAGACCCAGTACTTC. This translates into CASGLGTAGWGETQYF.

This chain links TRBV19 with TRBJ2-3, with D perhaps TRBD1 (5 bases). This CDR3 comprises 14 residues. Trimming pared 7 bases from V and 0 bases from J, leaving 11 bases between. CDR1 is LNHDA and CDR2 is SQIVND in the germline V gene (reference sequence). CDR3 DNA: TGTGCCAGTAACCAGGGAACTAGCACAGATACGCAGTATTTT. The encoded protein is CASNQGTSTDTQYF.

The count of this clone is one. V and J are TRBV5-6 and TRBJ2-7; perhaps TRBD1 as D (5 bases). Germline values: CDR1 SGHDT, CDR2 YYEEEE. Trimming took 2 bases from V and 5 from J, leaving 14 bases between them. This CDR3 is built from 14 residues. The CDR3 sequence: CASSLAGLDHEQYF. The DNA for the CDR3 is TGTGCCAGCAGCTTAGCAGGGCTTGACCACGAGCAGTACTTC.

CDR3 bases: TGTGCCAGCAGCCAGACAGGGAAGAATCAGCCCCAGCATTTT. Translated, it gives CASSQTGKNQPQHF. The chain is built from TRBV11-1 and TRBJ1-5; 7 bases are shared with TRBD1. Losses at the gene ends were 5 bases for V and 4 bases for J; bases not matched to a gene: 5. Germline V CDR1 and CDR2: SGHAT, FQDESV (reference sequence). The CDR3 totals 14 residues.

The chain uses TRBV5-8 and TRBJ1-4; a possible D gene is TRBD1 (6 bases). Germline V CDR1 and CDR2: SGHTS, YDEGEE. V dropped 0 bases and J dropped 5 bases, with 14 bases sitting between them. This CDR3 has 16 residues. CDR3 loop: CASSLVRGALNEKLFF. CDR3 DNA sequence: TGTGCCAGCAGCTTGGTTCGGGGGGCACTGAATGAAAAACTGTTTTTT.

The V call is TRBV6-6, the J call TRBJ1-5; 7 bases agree with TRBD1. The CDR3 is 15 amino acids. V lost 6 bases to trimming and J lost 6 bases; unmatched junction nucleotides: 11. Germline V gives CDR1 MNHNY, CDR2 SVGAGI (reference sequence). CDR3 sequence: CASRHSTGLGQPQHF. CDR3 coding DNA: TGTGCCAGCAGACACTCGACAGGGCTCGGTCAGCCCCAGCATTTT.

The chain has TRBV7-8 and TRBJ1-3; TRBD1 matches at 9 bases. Trimming removed 0 bases from V and 3 bases from J; junction bases left unmatched: 6. This CDR3 has 17 residues. From germline, CDR1 is SGHVS and CDR2 FQNEAQ. The CDR3 protein is CASSLALQGAVGNTIYF. In DNA form, the CDR3 reads TGTGCCAGCAGCTTAGCACTACAGGGGGCTGTTGGAAACACCATATATTTT.

This chain connects TRBV29-1 to TRBJ2-3; no definite D call. The germline V gene encodes CDR1 SQVTM and CDR2 ANQGSEA. The CDR3 runs to 13 residues. With 3 bases removed from V and 4 bases from J, the gap between germline ends came to 11 bases. CDR3 DNA sequence: TGCAGCGTTGAGGACGGAAAATCAGATACGCAGTATTTT. Protein sequence: CSVEDGKSDTQYF.

The chain combines TRBV20-1 with TRBJ2-3; 7 bases fit TRBD2. V gave up 6 bases and J gave up 7 bases; unmatched junction bases: 4. Germline loops: CDR1 DFQATT, CDR2 SNEGSKA (reference sequence). This CDR3 region has 11 residues. For the CDR3, the DNA is TGCAGTGCCTGGGGGGGAAATACGCAGTATTTT. This encodes CSAWGGNTQYF.

This rearrangement joins TRBV2 to TRBJ2-7; perhaps TRBD1 as D (6 bases). This CDR3 contains 13 residues. V was trimmed by 11 bases and J by 3 bases, leaving 17 bases between them. Germline V lookup: CDR1 SNHLY, CDR2 FYNNEI. The CDR3 nucleotides are TGTGCCTCGAACCGGGACAAGATCTACGAGCAGTACTTC. Translation gives CASNRDKIYEQYF.

This chain links TRBV4-1 with TRBJ2-1; no clear D. Germline CDR1 reads MGHRA; CDR2 reads YSYEKL. With 1 base removed from V and 6 bases from J, the gap between germline ends came to 16 bases. The CDR3 runs to 16 residues. CDR3 protein: CASSQVSPPGRNEQFF. The CDR3 DNA sequence: TGCGCCAGCAGCCAAGTTTCGCCCCCTGGGCGCAATGAGCAGTTCTTC.